At least ten counts were recorded for the clone carrying this T cell receptor (beta chain). Antigen unknown. By quantitative 5'-RACE with molecular barcodes, the TCR beta libraries were made. A single record per CDR3 protein comes from TCRdb applying MiXCR to the 5' RACE reads. The sample contains around 770,000 distinct CDR3 sequences, 12% of which appear only once. The source of the sample is a study of CD8 T cells in ankylosing spondylitis. Findings of the study overall: Disease-linked clones reportedly concentrated significantly in matched ankylosing spondylitis synovial fluid. Apparently characteristic of ankylosing spondylitis blood was a TCR beta motif (fewer than ten highly homologous variants). A CD8+ phenotype characterized the disease-linked clones, which were relatively rare in peripheral blood.

Losses at the gene ends were 1 base for V and 2 bases for J; bases not matched to a gene: 7. The germline CDR1 and CDR2 sequences are LGHNA and YSLEER. CDR3 length: 16 residues. Sample: blood, either unsorted or a sorted T cell fraction (not recorded which). This TCR derives from a male donor with ankylosing spondylitis. V usage is TRBV4-3 and J usage is TRBJ1-2, with 7 bases identical to TRBD1. CDR3 sequence reads: CASSQAMGQLNYGYTF. CDR3 DNA sequence: TGCGCCAGCAGCCAAGCGATGGGACAGTTAAACTATGGCTACACCTTC.